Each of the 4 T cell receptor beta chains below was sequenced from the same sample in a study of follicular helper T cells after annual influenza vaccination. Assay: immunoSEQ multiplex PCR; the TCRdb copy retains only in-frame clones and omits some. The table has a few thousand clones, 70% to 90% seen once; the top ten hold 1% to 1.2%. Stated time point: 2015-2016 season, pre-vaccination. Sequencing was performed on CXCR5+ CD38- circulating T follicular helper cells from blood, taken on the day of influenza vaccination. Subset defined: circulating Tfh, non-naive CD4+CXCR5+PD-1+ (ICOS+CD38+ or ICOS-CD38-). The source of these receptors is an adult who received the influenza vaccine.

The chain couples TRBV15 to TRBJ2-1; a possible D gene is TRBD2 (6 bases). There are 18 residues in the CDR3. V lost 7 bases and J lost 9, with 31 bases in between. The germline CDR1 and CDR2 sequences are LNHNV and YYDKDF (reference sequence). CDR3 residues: CATKEGNRGTGFLGEQFF. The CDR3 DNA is TGTGCCACCAAAGAGGGAAACCGTGGGACTGGATTCCTCGGTGAGCAGTTCTTC. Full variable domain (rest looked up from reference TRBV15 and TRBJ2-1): DAMVIQNPRYQVTQFGKPVTLSCSQTLNHNVMYWYQQKSSQAPKLLFHYYDKDFNNEADTPDNFQSRRPNTSFCFLDIRSPGLGDTAMYLCATKEGNRGTGFLGEQFFGPGTRLTVL.

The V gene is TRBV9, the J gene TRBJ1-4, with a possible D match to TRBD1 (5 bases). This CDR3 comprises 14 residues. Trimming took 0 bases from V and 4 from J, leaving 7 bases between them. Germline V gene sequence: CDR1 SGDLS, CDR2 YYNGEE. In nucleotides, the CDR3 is TGTGCCAGCAGCGTAGGGGGCAATAATGAAAAACTGTTTTTT. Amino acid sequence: CASSVGGNNEKLFF.

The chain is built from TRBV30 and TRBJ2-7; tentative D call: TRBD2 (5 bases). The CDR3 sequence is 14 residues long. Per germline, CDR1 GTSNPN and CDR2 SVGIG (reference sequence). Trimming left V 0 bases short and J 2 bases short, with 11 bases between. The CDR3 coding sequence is TGTGCCTGGAGTGTCAGGCTAGCCCCCTACGAGCAGTACTTC. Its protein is CAWSVRLAPYEQYF.

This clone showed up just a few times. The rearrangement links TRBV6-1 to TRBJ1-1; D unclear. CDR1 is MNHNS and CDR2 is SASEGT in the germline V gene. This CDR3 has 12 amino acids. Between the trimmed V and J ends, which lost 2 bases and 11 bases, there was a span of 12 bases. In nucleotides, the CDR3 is TGTGCCAGCAGTGAAAGGACCGGCGGGGCTTTCTTT. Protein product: CASSERTGGAFF.